Sequencing of this T cell receptor beta chain was carried out in a study of regulatory T cells in long-lasting Graves disease (TCRdb year 2021). Study-level background: To count as having persistent Graves' disease, a patient had to have received antithyroid drug treatment for over 5 years with TSH receptor autoantibodies remaining persistently positive. A total of roughly 33 samples were covered by TCR sequencing, comprising roughly 13 persistent and roughly 20 newly diagnosed Graves' disease patients. On average, persistent Graves' disease patients in the clinical cohort had been on antithyroid drugs for about 10.3 years. Patients with persistent Graves' disease were compared with patients with newly diagnosed Graves' disease using TCR sequencing and RNA sequencing of peripheral blood. The study took place in China and was registered as a clinical trial. Study-level results and caveats: Peripheral blood alone was examined, since thyroid tissue, which constituted the primary lesion, could not be accessed. A larger number of public clonotypes was shared among persistent patients (approximately 3,000) than among newly diagnosed patients (approximately 1,000). As a limitation, the authors acknowledged that the small sample size may reduce accuracy. TRBV28, TRBJ1-2 and TRBJ2-5 were preferentially used in persistent disease, while TRBV20-1 and TRBJ2-1 were favored in newly diagnosed disease. Compared with newly diagnosed patients, patients with persistent Graves' disease had lower TCR Shannon entropy and fewer highly expanded clones, which suggests clonal expansion. Sequencing and analysis were restricted to the TCR beta chain.

The method behind the library was multiplex PCR. TCRdb shows the sequencer as Illumina HiSeq 4000. CDR3 regions were amplified by Arm-PCR with iRepertoire HTBI primers to construct TCR beta libraries. Before sequencing, the PCR products underwent gel purification. Per the original workflow: Gene usage analysis of CDR3 amino acid clonotypes relied on the 60 to 65 TRBV and 12 to 15 TRBJ segments identified across samples. COPE and FqMerger were used to merge filtered high-quality paired reads into contigs. Contigs were aligned with BLAST to IMGT TRBV, TRBD and TRBJ reference genes, and CDR3 was defined per IMGT. Any clonotype with a frequency above 0.1% was counted as a highly expanded clone. Shannon entropy was used to measure repertoire diversity, and the Gini coefficient was used to measure V-J evenness. A clonotype found in more than one individual was treated as public. TCRdb handled the public reads itself, with Q25 trimming in fastp and clone calling in MiXCR, and kept productive beta chains. CDR3 protein sequences are deduplicated, and each keeps its most common genes and DNA. TCRdb, rather than the study authors, made the V and J calls. For this sample there are 450,000 or so distinct CDR3 sequences; more than 20% appear just once. About 7.8% of the sample belongs to the ten largest clones.

Concerning this clonotype: Its recognized antigen is unknown. Base qualities are not at hand, and no much larger clone is one base apart.

The CDR3, cysteine through phenylalanine, is 12 amino acids long. This entry keeps only the CDR3 DNA: 36 bases, framed from base 1. Deletion took 5 bases off V and 4 bases off J, with a span of 9 bases between the germline ends. CDR1 and CDR2 are drawn from the germline V gene (reference sequence): GTSNPN, SVGIG. The time point label on this specimen signifies: persistent/refractory GD, antithyroid drugs over 5 years with positive TRAb. For both TCR sequencing and RNA sequencing, RNA was extracted from PBMCs in TRIzol. Graves' disease was diagnosed according to American Thyroid Association guidelines. Patients were recruited from an endocrinology department in Xi'an, China. Each patient gave approximately 9 milliliters of peripheral blood, collected in an EDTA anticoagulant tube. Ficoll Paque Plus density gradient separation was used to isolate PBMCs, and no additional T cell sorting was done. An Agilent 2100 Bioanalyzer and agarose gel were used to check RNA quality, while a NanoDrop 2000 measured RNA concentration.

The input for sequencing was peripheral blood mononuclear cells (PBMCs), taken when the disease was refractory, from a patient treated with antithyroid drugs. The rearrangement combines TRBV30 with TRBJ1-5; TRBD1 is possibly the D segment (5 matching bases). The source is a female donor with Graves disease. In nucleotide form, the sequence is TGTGCCTGGGGCCAGGGAAATCAGCCCCAGCATTTT. It is translated as CAWGQGNQPQHF.